This T cell receptor (beta chain) was recorded in a study of cytomegalovirus exposure and HLA in healthy donors. Study results and caveats: Later on, an analysis found that several of the most significant clusters appeared to be linked to common viral pathogens, which included parvovirus B19.

This clone was seen only a few times. The antigen is unknown. It was with 60 Vbeta and 13 Jbeta primers that the PCR ran. Some clones are missing from TCRdb's copy, which holds only in-frame ones; the method was immunoSEQ multiplex PCR. The table has over 200,000 clones, 77% seen once. From germline, CDR1 is MDHEN and CDR2 SYDVKM. V was trimmed by 5 bases and J by 5 bases, leaving 19 bases between them. This CDR3 has 16 amino acids. Material: PBMCs. The chain couples TRBV28 to TRBJ1-5; no definite D call. The origin of this receptor is a woman between 55 and 75 years old in good health and CMV-seropositive. The CDR3 DNA follows: TGTGCCAGCAGTCTCCCCTCCCCCCGAGTGGATCAGCCCCAGCATTTT. This encodes CASSLPSPRVDQPQHF.